This T cell receptor beta chain comes out of a study of T cells after yellow fever vaccination. Study-wide context: Low-cell-number fractions were prepared with SMART-Seq v4 Ultra Low Input.

This clonotype was counted at least ten times. Its antigen is currently unknown. This CDR3 is built from 15 residues. The germline gives CDR1 SGHRS, CDR2 YFSETQ. The germline V and J ends were trimmed by 7 bases and 2 bases, with 18 bases remaining between them. Template-switching 5'RACE yielded the TCR cDNA; a universal primer site and UMIs were added in the process. TCRdb fed the 5' RACE reads into MiXCR, producing one record per CDR3 protein. The repertoire holds a few hundred thousand distinct CDR3 sequences, with roughly 4.3% as singletons. Study-level findings and limits: Repertoires sorted by FACS could include abundant clonotypes that are contaminants from the bulk population. After the booster, roughly 96% of CD4 and about 90% of CD8 primary-response clones were re-detected.

The starting material was PBMCs, obtained 5 days after the yellow fever booster vaccination. This chain joins TRBV5-1 and TRBJ2-5; TRBD1 is a possible D gene (6 bases). The receptor comes from a man aged 18 to 30 who received the YFV17D yellow fever vaccine. The CDR3 nucleotides read TGCGCCAGCCGCCGGATGGGGGACACTCAAGAGACCCAGTACTTC. Translated: CASRRMGDTQETQYF.